This TCR beta chain derives from a study of blood T cell repertoires in COVID-19. Turning to the study itself: Acute-phase and convalescent COVID-19 samples originated in the United States, Italy and Spain. T cells, B-cell-depleted T cells, or PBMCs supplied cDNA or gDNA.

Authors' data handling: Estimation of nucleated cell counts relied on the amplification of reference gene primers. The protocol was immunoSEQ multiplex PCR, while the TCRdb copy is restricted to in-frame clones and leaves out a portion. V and J calls and clone size come straight from that table; D and trimming were deduced from the DNA. The table records just over 350,000 clones, less than 90% of them present only once. Seattle patients were enrolled while actively infected and followed longitudinally. This CDR3 comprises 14 residues. V dropped 2 bases and J dropped 8 bases, with 10 bases sitting between them. CDR1 MNHNY and CDR2 SVGAGI come from the germline V gene (reference sequence).

Sequenced: peripheral blood. V gene TRBV6-6 combines with J gene TRBJ1-6; no definite D call. This sequence originates from a woman aged 55-75 years with COVID-19, enrolled during active disease. CDR3 loop: CASSYAEGYSPLHF. Here the CDR3 DNA reads TGTGCCAGCAGTTACGCGGAGGGTTATTCACCCCTCCACTTT.